The sequence of this TCR beta chain was determined in a study of T cell changes during pregnancy in multiple sclerosis. Trimming removed 6 bases from V and 5 bases from J; junction bases left unmatched: 12. This CDR3 region has 15 residues. Looked up from germline, CDR1 is MDHEN and CDR2 is SYDVKM. Measured with immunoSEQ multiplex PCR; TCRdb has only the in-frame clones, and not every one. Of about 83,000 clones in the sample, about 90% were seen once. The material was PBMCs, obtained in the first trimester of pregnancy. This TCR derives from a female donor in good health, serving as a control in a pregnancy study. Some clones in this sample may be carry-over from other donors' samples. The chain employs TRBV28 and TRBJ2-5, with 7 nucleotides matching TRBD1. As DNA, the CDR3 is TGTGCCAGCAGCGGACCTACAGGGGTCGGGGAGACCCAGTACTTC. It codes for CASSGPTGVGETQYF.